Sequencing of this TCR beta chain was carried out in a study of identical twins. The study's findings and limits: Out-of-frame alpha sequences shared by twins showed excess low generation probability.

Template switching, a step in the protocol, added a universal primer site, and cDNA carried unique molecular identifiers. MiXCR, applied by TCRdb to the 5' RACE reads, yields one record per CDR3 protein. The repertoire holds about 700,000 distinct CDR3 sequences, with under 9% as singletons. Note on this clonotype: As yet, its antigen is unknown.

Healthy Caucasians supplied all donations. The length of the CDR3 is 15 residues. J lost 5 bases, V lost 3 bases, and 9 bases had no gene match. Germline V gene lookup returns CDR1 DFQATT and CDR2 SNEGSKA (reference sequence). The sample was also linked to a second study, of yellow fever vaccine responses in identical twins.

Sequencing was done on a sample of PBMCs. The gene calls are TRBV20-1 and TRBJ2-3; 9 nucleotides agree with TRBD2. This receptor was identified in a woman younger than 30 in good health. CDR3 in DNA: TGCAGTGCTAGGGGCGGGAGGGCCGCGTTAGATACGCAGTATTTT. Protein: CSARGGRAALDTQYF.